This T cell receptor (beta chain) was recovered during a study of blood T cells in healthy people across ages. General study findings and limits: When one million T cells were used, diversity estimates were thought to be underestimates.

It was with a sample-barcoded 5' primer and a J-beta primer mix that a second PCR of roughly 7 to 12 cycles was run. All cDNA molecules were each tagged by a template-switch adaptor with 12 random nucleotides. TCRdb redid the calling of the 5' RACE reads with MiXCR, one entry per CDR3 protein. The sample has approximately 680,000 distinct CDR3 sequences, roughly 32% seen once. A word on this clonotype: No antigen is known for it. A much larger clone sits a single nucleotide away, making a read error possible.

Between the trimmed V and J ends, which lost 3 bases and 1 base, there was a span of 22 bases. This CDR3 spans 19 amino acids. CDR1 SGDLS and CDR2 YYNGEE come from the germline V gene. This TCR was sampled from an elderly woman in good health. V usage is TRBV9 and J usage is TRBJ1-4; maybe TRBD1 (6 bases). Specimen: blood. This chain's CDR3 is CASSEGAGVIPLTNEKLFF. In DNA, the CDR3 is TGTGCCAGCAGCGAAGGGGCAGGGGTGATCCCTTTAACTAATGAAAAACTGTTTTTT.